Listed here is a single TCR beta chain. It has no known antigen specificity. Per-base qualities were not stored, and no clone one base away is much larger. The data are from a study of identical twins (dated by TCRdb to the mid-2010s). Notes on the research overall: To test whether fetal clonotypes persist, the study used deep sequencing on TCR alpha and beta repertoires from monozygotic twins, unrelated adults of various ages, and cord blood. To rule out contamination, the twin experiments were replicated at different times with different library preparation protocols.

Trimming removed 3 bases from V and 3 bases from J; the gene matches leave 10 bases unexplained. As encoded in the germline V gene, CDR1 is SGHRS while CDR2 is YFSETQ. Taken from cysteine to phenylalanine, the CDR3 has 18 residues. Only the CDR3 part of the read is kept: 54 bases, read in frame from the first base. The protocol used for the library was 5' RACE. These reads were obtained on an Illumina HiSeq 2000. A universal primer binding site was introduced by template switching, and a unique molecular identifier was present in the final cDNA, enabling accurate counting of TCR cDNA molecules. First-strand cDNA for TCR alpha and beta chains was synthesized from specific primers in the conserved constant-segment region. To control for contamination, every cDNA library was double barcoded, receiving both a SMART-Mk sample barcode and Illumina barcodes. TruSeq adapter sequences and Illumina sample barcodes were added in two successive PCR steps. The Illumina HiSeq platform was used with custom primers to sequence TCR alpha and beta cDNA libraries. In the authors' own workflow: MiGEC was used to process raw reads and extract unique molecular identifiers, and MiXCR was used to find CDR3 positions. Recombination models were inferred per individual with the repgenHMM and IGoR tools using an EM algorithm. The tcR package in R was used for shared clonotype analysis, with sharing normalized by the product of cloneset sizes. To study raw recombination free of thymic and clonal selection effects, out-of-frame nonproductive sequences were analyzed. The public sequencing data were trimmed at Q25 with fastp and processed into clonotypes with MiXCR by TCRdb, which kept only in-frame beta chains. Here each entry gathers all rows of one CDR3 protein and keeps the most common genes and DNA. None of the V and J calls come from the authors' own analysis; TCRdb made them. This sample gives about 900,000 distinct CDR3 sequences in total; about 12% of them show up just once. About 1.5% of the sample goes to the ten largest clones.

Every donor in the study was a healthy Caucasian. Three pairs of female monozygotic twins, all aged roughly 18 to 29 years, were included in the twin cohort. The RNA used for TCR libraries was isolated from peripheral blood mononuclear cells. General findings and caveats noted by the study authors: Invariant T cells such as MAIT and iNKT could partly confound zero-insertion analyses, although diverse VJ usage argued against such confounding for most clonotypes. Out-of-frame TCR alpha sharing in monozygotic twins was systematically underestimated by recombination models, whereas sharing between unrelated individuals was in agreement with the recombination models. Abundant cord blood beta clonotypes had fewer insertions, young adult naive repertoires showed a similar but weaker trend, and memory repertoires showed no such trend. Compared with coincidental sharing between unrelated individuals, out-of-frame TCR alpha sequences shared between twins showed an excess of sequences with low generation probability. Because the same donors could not be followed over many years, conclusions were based on cross-sectional statistical analysis. The excess sharing between twins in beta out-of-frame sequences was weaker because fewer shared sequences reduced the signal-to-noise ratio.

Separately, the same data were catalogued under a study of yellow fever vaccine responses in identical twins. The second study's authors report: According to the authors, in identical twins the way T cells responded to vaccination appeared partly convergent and partly personalized. In identical twins, the study followed T cell clones that responded to the vaccine with precision.

The rearranged chain carries TRBV5-1 and TRBJ2-5; TRBD2 aligns with 14 central bases. The sample comprised PBMCs. The TCR originated in a woman between 18 and 29 years old in good health. The DNA reads as follows: TGCGCCAGCAGCTCCTCAAGTCCGGGACTAGCGGGAGAAGAGACCCAGTACTTC. The resulting protein is CASSSSSPGLAGEETQYF. Full variable domain (CDR3 extended with the reference TRBV5-1 and TRBJ2-5 proteins): KAGVTQTPRYLIKTRGQQVTLSCSPISGHRSVSWYQQTPGQGLQFLFEYFSETQRNKGNFPGRFSGRQFSNSRSEMNVSTLELGDSALYLCASSSSSPGLAGEETQYFGPGTRLLVL.